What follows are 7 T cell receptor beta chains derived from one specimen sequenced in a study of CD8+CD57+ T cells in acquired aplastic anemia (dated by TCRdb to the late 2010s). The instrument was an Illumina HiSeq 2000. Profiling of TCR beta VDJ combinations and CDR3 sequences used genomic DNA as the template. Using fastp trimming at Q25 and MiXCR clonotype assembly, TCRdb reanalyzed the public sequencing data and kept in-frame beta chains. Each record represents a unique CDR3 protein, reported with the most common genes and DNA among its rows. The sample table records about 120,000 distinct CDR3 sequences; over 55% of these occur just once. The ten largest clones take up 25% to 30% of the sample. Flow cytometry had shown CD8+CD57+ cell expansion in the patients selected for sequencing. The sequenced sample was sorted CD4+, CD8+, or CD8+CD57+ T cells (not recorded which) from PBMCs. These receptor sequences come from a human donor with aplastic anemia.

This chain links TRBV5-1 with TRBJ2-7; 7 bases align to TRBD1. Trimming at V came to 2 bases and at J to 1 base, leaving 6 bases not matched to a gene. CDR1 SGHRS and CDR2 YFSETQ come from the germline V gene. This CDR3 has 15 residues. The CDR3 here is CASSFGQESSYEQYF. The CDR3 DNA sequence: TGCGCCAGCAGCTTCGGACAGGAGAGTTCCTACGAGCAGTACTTC.

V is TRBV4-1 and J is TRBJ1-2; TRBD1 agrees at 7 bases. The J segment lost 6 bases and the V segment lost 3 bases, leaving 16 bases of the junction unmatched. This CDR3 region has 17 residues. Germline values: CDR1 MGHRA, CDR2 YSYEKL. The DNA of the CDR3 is TGCGCCAGCAGCCAGGTACAGGGGAAAATCGGCGCGGATGGCTACACCTTC. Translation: CASSQVQGKIGADGYTF.

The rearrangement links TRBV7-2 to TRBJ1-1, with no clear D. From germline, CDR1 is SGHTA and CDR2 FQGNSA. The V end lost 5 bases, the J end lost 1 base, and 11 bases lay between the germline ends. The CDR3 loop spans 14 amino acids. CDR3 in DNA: TGTGCCAGCAGCCTGGGGTTGAGGAACACTGAAGCTTTCTTT. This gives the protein CASSLGLRNTEAFF.

The CDR3 nucleotides read TGTGCCAGCATGGTGGGGGTCGCTGGAAACACCATATATTTT. The encoded protein is CASMVGVAGNTIYF. The chain couples TRBV7-2 to TRBJ1-3; tentative D call: TRBD1 (5 bases). Germline V gene lookup returns CDR1 SGHTA and CDR2 FQGNSA. Trimming removed 7 bases from V and 2 bases from J, with 12 bases in between. This CDR3 contains 14 residues.

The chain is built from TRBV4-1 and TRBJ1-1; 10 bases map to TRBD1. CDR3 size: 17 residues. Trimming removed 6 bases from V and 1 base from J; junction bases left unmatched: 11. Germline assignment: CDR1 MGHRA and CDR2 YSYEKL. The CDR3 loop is CASSPTGTGATNTEAFF. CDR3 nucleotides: TGCGCCAGCAGTCCAACCGGGACAGGGGCGACGAACACTGAAGCTTTCTTT.

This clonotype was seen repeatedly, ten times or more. CDR3 region: CASSFRQAEEQYF. The CDR3 DNA is TGTGCCAGCAGTTTCCGGCAGGCGGAGGAGCAGTACTTC. The V call is TRBV12-3 or TRBV12-4, the J call TRBJ2-7; D unresolved. The V and J ends lost 3 bases and 7 bases respectively, with 13 bases between them. There are 13 residues in the CDR3.

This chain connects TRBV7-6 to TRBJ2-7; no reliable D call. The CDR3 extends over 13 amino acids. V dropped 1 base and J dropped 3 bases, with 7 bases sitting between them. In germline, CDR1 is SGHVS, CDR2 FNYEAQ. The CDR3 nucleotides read TGTGCCAGCAGCTTAGATGCCCTCTACGAGCAGTACTTC. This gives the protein CASSLDALYEQYF.